Shown below are 17 T cell receptor beta chains from a single sample sequenced in a study of T cell clusters in autoimmune cytopenias. TRB rearrangements were amplified by touch-down multiplex PCR with mixed TRB-A/B primers. After re-calling the multiplex PCR reads, TCRdb lists one entry per CDR3 protein, DNA absent. The listing contains 6,000 to 9,500 distinct CDR3 sequences. TRB amplification used approximately 250 ng of peripheral blood genomic DNA. These data are also associated with another study on T cell repertoires in aging, cancer and after chemotherapy.

Input material: peripheral blood. These receptors were obtained from a human donor in good health.

The chain links TRBV7-6 to TRBJ1-6; the D call from TCRdb, TRBD1, cannot be confirmed without DNA. The germline CDR1 and CDR2 sequences are SGHVS and FNYEAQ. The CDR3 length is 13 residues. The CDR3 region is CASSSAGDSPLHF.

The chain has TRBV6-5 and TRBJ1-2. The CDR3 runs 13 residues. Germline V gene data show CDR1 as MNHEY and CDR2 as SVGAGI. CDR3 region: CASSYQSVGGYTF.

The chain links TRBV6-6 to TRBJ2-7. Germline V gene sequence: CDR1 MNHNY, CDR2 SVGAGI (reference sequence). The CDR3 totals 16 residues. CDR3 protein: CASSYTSKRSSYEQYF.

The CDR3 sequence: CASSEPGQEAFF. The J gene is TRBJ1-1, the V gene TRBV19; TCRdb proposes TRBD1, but this gene call is untestable without DNA. The CDR3 loop spans 12 amino acids. Germline CDR1 is LNHDA and CDR2 is SQIVND (reference sequence).

CDR3 residues: CSADPGTSLDTDTQYF. This rearrangement joins TRBV20-1 to TRBJ2-3; no DNA is available, so the TRBD2 call from TCRdb remains unchecked. The CDR3 contains 16 residues. Germline V gene sequence: CDR1 DFQATT, CDR2 SNEGSKA (reference sequence).

The chain joins TRBV10-3 to TRBJ1-6; the D gene TCRdb calls, TRBD1, cannot be checked with no DNA. In germline, CDR1 is ENHRY, CDR2 SYGVKD. The CDR3 consists of 13 residues. CDR3 residues: CAANRGKSSPLHF.

The CDR3 region is CASSLGGLPQETQYF. The chain has TRBV5-4 and TRBJ2-5; TCRdb names TRBD1, which stays unverified in the absence of DNA. Germline CDR1 SGHNT, CDR2 YYREEE (reference sequence). The CDR3 is made up of 15 amino acids.

The chain has TRBV6-5 and TRBJ1-2; absent DNA, TCRdb's TRBD1 call cannot be checked. From germline, CDR1 is MNHEY and CDR2 SVGAGI. The CDR3 has 14 amino acids. The CDR3 sequence is CASTTPGTDYGYTF.

Its frequency marks this clonotype as medium-sized. The genes are TRBV29-1 and TRBJ1-6; the D call from TCRdb, TRBD1, cannot be confirmed without DNA. Per germline, CDR1 SQVTM and CDR2 ANQGSEA. This CDR3 is built from 14 residues. CDR3: CSTPRDRGFSPLHF.

This clonotype is deemed medium-sized by its frequency. The chain's CDR3 is CSVGMGRLYTDTQYF. The chain employs TRBV29-1 and TRBJ2-3; TCRdb's D gene call, TRBD2, goes unchecked for lack of DNA. CDR1 SQVTM and CDR2 ANQGSEA come from the germline V gene. This CDR3 comprises 15 residues.

This chain connects TRBV6-2 or TRBV6-3 to TRBJ2-1; TCRdb's assignment of TRBD1 cannot be checked, as there is no DNA. The germline gives CDR1 MNHEY, CDR2 SVGEGT. The CDR3 has 17 amino acids. CDR3 protein: CASSYSPGQGVYNEQFF.

The rearrangement joins TRBV18 to TRBJ1-1. Germline lookup yields CDR1 KGHSH and CDR2 LQKENI. CDR3 length: 13 amino acids. The CDR3 sequence: CASSPLVDTEAFF. The full variable domain, completed using reference TRBV18 and TRBJ1-1, is NAGVMQNPRHLVRRRGQEARLRCSPMKGHSHVYWYRQLPEEGLKFMVYLQKENIIDESGMPKERFSAEFPKEGPSILRIQQVVRGDSAAYFCASSPLVDTEAFFGQGTRLTVV.

The chain has TRBV6-1 and TRBJ2-5; the D call of TRBD2 rests on TCRdb alone, since no DNA is present to check it. Germline V CDR1 and CDR2: MNHNS, SASEGT. CDR3 size: 15 residues. This chain's CDR3 is CASSLGLVPQETQYF.

The gene calls are TRBV20-1 and TRBJ2-1; TCRdb returns TRBD2, unconfirmable since there is no DNA. This CDR3 contains 16 residues. Germline V CDR1 and CDR2: DFQATT, SNEGSKA (reference sequence). The CDR3 sequence is CSATSSGRLLYNEQFF.

According to its frequency, this clonotype is medium-sized. The chain joins TRBV6-4 to TRBJ2-2; TCRdb's D call, TRBD2, is unchecked because there is no DNA. Germline CDR1 MRHNA, CDR2 SNTAGT. This CDR3 is built from 15 residues. The CDR3 spells CASSVGGGNTGELFF.

The rearrangement links TRBV10-3 to TRBJ2-1; TCRdb names TRBD2, which stays unverified in the absence of DNA. CDR1 and CDR2 from the germline V gene are ENHRY and SYGVKD. This CDR3 spans 14 amino acids. The CDR3 protein is CAIQASGGPGEQFF.

This clonotype is identified as medium-sized from frequency. The CDR3 loop is CASSPGRGRGTEELFF. The chain carries TRBV13 and TRBJ2-2; the TCRdb call, TRBD2, lacks DNA for checking. This CDR3 comprises 16 residues. Germline V CDR1 and CDR2: PRHDT, FYEKMQ (reference sequence).